This T cell receptor beta chain was documented in a study of vaccination effects on CD4 cells after COVID-19. About the study: Sample collection from a couple of convalescent patients occurred 16 days and one week before vaccination.

ViraFEST assay sequencing came after antigen-specific CD4+ T cells were expanded with viral peptide pools. Isolating CD4+ T cells followed approximately ten days of culture. The person had PCR-confirmed SARS-CoV-2 infection between March and December 2020. A density of fewer than 2.5 million PBMC per well was used; these cells were cultured with roughly 10 IU/ml IL-2 and about 10 ug/ml peptides. Cultures had half their medium replaced with IL-2 medium on days 3 and 7. The CDR3 is 16 residues long. V was cut by 0 bases and J by 2 bases, with 13 bases left in between. Germline CDR1 SGHNT, CDR2 YYREEE (reference sequence). Points on this clone: The target antigen is unknown.

Clones were read by immunoSEQ multiplex PCR, and TCRdb kept only the in-frame ones, dropping some. The data contain 63,000 or so clones, more than 65% of them seen just once; the ten biggest clones take up around 5%. This rearrangement joins TRBV5-4 to TRBJ2-3, with a weak D call TRBD2 (6 bases). The sequence derives from a human donor who had a prior SARS-CoV-2 infection. The sample was CD4+ T cells from PBMCs cultured with HIV peptides, taken before COVID-19 vaccination. Documented subset: HIV-1 Nef peptide pool negative control/reference culture. The CDR3: CASSLALGLYTDTQYF. In nucleotides, the CDR3 is TGTGCCAGCAGCTTGGCTTTGGGACTCTACACAGATACGCAGTATTTT.